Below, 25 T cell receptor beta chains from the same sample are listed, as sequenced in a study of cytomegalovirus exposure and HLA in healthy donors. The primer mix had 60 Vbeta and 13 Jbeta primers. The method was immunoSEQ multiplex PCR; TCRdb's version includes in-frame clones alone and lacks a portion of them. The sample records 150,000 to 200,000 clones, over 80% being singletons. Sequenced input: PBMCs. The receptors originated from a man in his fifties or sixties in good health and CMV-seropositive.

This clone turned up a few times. The CDR3, as DNA: TGTGCCAGCAGCTTGGTGGGACATGGGGAGACCCAGTACTTC. Encoded protein: CASSLVGHGETQYF. The chain is built from TRBV5-4 and TRBJ2-5, with a possible D match to TRBD1 (6 bases). The V end lost 0 bases, the J end lost 5 bases, and 11 bases lay between the germline ends. CDR1 and CDR2 from the germline V gene are SGHNT and YYREEE (reference sequence). The CDR3 is 14 amino acids.

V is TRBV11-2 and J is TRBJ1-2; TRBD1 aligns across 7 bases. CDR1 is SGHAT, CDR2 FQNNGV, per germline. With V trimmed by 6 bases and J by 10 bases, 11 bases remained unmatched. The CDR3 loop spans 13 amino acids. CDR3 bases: TGTGCCAGCAGTCAACCGGGACAGACATACTACACCTTC. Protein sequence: CASSQPGQTYYTF.

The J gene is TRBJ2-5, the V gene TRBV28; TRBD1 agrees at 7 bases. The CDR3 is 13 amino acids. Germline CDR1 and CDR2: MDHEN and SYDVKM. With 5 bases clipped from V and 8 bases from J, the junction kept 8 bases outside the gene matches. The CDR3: CASSSGQDGTQYF. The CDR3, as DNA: TGTGCCAGCAGTAGTGGACAGGACGGTACCCAGTACTTC.

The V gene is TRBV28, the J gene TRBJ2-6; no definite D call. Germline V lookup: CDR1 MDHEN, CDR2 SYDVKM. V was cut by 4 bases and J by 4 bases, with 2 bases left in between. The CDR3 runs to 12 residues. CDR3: CASSSGANVLTF. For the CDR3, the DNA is TGTGCCAGCAGTTCGGGGGCCAACGTCCTGACTTTC.

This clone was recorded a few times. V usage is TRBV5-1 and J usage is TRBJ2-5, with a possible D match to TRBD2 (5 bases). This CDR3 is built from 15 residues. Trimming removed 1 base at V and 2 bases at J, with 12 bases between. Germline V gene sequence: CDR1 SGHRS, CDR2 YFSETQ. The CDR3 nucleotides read TGCGCCAGCAGCTTGAGTGGAGGAACTCAAGAGACCCAGTACTTC. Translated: CASSLSGGTQETQYF.

The CDR3 sequence: CASSATDRGDSPLHF. The CDR3 DNA reads TGTGCCAGCAGCGCTACGGACAGGGGGGATTCACCCCTCCACTTT. The chain is built from TRBV9 and TRBJ1-6; the match to TRBD1 covers 10 bases. Germline lookup yields CDR1 SGDLS and CDR2 YYNGEE. J gave up 8 bases and V 3 bases, and 5 bases lay outside the gene matches. The CDR3 extends over 15 amino acids.

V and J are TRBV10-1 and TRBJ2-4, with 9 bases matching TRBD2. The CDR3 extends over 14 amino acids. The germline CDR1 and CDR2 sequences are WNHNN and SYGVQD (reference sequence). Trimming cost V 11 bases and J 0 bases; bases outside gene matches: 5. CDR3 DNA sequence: TGCGCCGCGGGGGGGAAGGGAGCCAAAAACATTCAGTACTTC. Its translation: CAAGGKGAKNIQYF.

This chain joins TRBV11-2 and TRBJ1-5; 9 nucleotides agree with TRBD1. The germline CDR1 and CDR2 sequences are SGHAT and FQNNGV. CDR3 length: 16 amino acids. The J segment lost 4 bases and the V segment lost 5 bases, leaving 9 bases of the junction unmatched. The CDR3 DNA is TGTGCCAGCAGCCCTTCAACAGGGGGCGCGAATCAGCCCCAGCATTTT. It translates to CASSPSTGGANQPQHF.

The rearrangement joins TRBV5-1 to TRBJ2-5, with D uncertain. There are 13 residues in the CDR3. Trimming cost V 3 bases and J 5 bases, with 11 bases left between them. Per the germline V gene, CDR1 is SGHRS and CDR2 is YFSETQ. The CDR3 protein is CASSYSPRETQYF. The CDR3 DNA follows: TGCGCCAGCAGCTACAGTCCTCGGGAGACCCAGTACTTC.

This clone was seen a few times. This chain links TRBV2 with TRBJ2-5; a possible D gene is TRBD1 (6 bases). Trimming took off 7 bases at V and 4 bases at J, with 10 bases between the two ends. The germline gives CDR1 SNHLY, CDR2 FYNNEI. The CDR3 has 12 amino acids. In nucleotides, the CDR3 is TGTGCCAGCAACCGGGACATAGAGACCCAGTACTTC. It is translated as CASNRDIETQYF.

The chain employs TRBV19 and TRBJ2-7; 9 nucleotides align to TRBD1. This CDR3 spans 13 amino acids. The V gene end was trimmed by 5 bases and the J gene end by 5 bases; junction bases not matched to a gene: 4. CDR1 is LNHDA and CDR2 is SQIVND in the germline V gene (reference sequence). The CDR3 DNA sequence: TGTGCCAGTAGTCCGGACAGGGGACACGAGCAGTACTTC. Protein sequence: CASSPDRGHEQYF.

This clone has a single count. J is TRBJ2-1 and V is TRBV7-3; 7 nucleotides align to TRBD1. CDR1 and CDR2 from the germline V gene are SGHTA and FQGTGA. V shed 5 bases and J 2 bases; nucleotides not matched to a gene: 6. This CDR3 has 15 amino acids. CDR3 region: CASSPSGQTYNEQFF. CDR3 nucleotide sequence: TGTGCCAGCAGCCCCTCGGGACAGACCTACAATGAGCAGTTCTTC.

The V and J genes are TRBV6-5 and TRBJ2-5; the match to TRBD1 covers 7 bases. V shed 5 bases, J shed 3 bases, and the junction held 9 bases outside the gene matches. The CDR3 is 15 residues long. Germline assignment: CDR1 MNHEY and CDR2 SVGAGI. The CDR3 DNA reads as TGTGCCAGCAGTGGATGGACAGGAGCCAAAGAGACCCAGTACTTC. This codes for CASSGWTGAKETQYF.

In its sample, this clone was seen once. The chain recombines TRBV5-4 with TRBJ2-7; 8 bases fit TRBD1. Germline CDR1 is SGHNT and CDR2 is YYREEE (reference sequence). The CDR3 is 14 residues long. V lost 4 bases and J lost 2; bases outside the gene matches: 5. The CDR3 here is CASSLGTGPYEQYF. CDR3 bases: TGTGCCAGCAGCCTAGGGACAGGCCCCTACGAGCAGTACTTC.

The CDR3 sequence is CASSVTPGITNEKLFF. DNA of the CDR3: TGTGCCAGCAGCGTAACCCCGGGGATAACTAATGAAAAACTGTTTTTT. The chain joins TRBV9 to TRBJ1-4; D is unresolved. V lost 1 base and J lost 1, with 11 bases in between. CDR1 is SGDLS and CDR2 is YYNGEE in the germline V gene. The CDR3 consists of 16 residues.

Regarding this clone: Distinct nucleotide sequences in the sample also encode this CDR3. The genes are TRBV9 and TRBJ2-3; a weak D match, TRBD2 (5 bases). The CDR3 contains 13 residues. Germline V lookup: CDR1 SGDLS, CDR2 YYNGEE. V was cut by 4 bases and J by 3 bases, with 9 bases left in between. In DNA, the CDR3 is TGTGCCAGCAGCCCCGGAGGAACAGATACGCAGTATTTT. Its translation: CASSPGGTDTQYF.

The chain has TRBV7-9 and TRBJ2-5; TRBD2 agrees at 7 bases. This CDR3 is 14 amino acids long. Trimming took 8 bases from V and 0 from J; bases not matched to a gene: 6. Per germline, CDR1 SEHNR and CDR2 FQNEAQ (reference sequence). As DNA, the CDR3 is TGTGCCAGCGGTGGCCTAGCGGACCAAGAGACCCAGTACTTC. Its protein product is CASGGLADQETQYF.

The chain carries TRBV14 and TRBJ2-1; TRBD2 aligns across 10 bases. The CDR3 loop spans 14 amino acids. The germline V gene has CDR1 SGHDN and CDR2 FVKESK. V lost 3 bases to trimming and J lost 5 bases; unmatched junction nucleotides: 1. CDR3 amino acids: CASSHGTSDNEQFF. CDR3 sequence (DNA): TGTGCCAGCAGCCACGGGACTAGCGACAATGAGCAGTTCTTC.

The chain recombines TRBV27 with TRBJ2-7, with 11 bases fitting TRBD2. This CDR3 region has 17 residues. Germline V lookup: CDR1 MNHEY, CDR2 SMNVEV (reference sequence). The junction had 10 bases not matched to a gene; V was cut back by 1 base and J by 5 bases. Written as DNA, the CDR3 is TGTGCCAGCAGTTTATTCCTAGCGGGAGGCCCACCGCACGAGCAGTACTTC. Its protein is CASSLFLAGGPPHEQYF.

The CDR3 is CASRILAGGPYEQYF. The CDR3 bases are TGCGCCAGCAGAATACTAGCGGGAGGGCCGTACGAGCAGTACTTC. This chain links TRBV5-1 with TRBJ2-7, with 13 bases aligning to TRBD2. This CDR3 region has 15 residues. Germline lookup yields CDR1 SGHRS and CDR2 YFSETQ. Germline trimming cut 5 bases from V and 4 bases from J; bases unmatched to any gene: 6.

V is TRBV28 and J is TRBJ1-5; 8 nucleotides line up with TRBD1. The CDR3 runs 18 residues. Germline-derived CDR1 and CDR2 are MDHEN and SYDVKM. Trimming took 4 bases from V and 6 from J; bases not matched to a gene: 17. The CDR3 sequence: CASSSYGTGGRSRQPQHF. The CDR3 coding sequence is TGTGCCAGCAGTTCCTATGGGACAGGAGGGAGGTCACGTCAGCCCCAGCATTTT.

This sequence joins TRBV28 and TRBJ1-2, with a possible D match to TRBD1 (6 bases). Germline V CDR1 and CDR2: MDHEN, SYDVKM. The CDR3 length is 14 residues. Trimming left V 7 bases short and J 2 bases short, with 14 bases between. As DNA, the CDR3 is TGTGCCAGCACTAAGGACAGATCCAACTATGGCTACACCTTC. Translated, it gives CASTKDRSNYGYTF.

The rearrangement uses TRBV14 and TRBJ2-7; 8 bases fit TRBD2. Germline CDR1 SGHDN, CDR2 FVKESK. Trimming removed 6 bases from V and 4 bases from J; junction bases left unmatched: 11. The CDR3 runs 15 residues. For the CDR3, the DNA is TGTGCCAGCAGGAGTAACGGGAGGGCCAAGTACGAGCAGTACTTC. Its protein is CASRSNGRAKYEQYF. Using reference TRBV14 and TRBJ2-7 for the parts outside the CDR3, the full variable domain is EAGVTQFPSHSVIEKGQTVTLRCDPISGHDNLYWYRRVMGKEIKFLLHFVKESKQDESGMPNNRFLAERTGGTYSTLKVQPAELEDSGVYFCASRSNGRAKYEQYFGPGTRLTVT.

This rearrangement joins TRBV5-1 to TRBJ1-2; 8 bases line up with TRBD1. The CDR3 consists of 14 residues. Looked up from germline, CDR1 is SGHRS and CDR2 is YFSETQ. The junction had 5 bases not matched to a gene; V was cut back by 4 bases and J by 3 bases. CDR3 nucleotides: TGCGCCAGCAGCACACAGGGGGAGGACTATGGCTACACCTTC. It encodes CASSTQGEDYGYTF. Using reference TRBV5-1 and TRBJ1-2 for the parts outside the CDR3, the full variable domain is KAGVTQTPRYLIKTRGQQVTLSCSPISGHRSVSWYQQTPGQGLQFLFEYFSETQRNKGNFPGRFSGRQFSNSRSEMNVSTLELGDSALYLCASSTQGEDYGYTFGSGTRLTVV.

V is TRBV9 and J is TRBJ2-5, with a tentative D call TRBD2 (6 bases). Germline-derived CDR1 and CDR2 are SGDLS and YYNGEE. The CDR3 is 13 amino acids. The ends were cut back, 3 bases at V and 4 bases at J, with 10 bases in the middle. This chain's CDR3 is CASSGGLGETQYF. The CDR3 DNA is TGTGCCAGCAGCGGGGGACTGGGAGAGACCCAGTACTTC.